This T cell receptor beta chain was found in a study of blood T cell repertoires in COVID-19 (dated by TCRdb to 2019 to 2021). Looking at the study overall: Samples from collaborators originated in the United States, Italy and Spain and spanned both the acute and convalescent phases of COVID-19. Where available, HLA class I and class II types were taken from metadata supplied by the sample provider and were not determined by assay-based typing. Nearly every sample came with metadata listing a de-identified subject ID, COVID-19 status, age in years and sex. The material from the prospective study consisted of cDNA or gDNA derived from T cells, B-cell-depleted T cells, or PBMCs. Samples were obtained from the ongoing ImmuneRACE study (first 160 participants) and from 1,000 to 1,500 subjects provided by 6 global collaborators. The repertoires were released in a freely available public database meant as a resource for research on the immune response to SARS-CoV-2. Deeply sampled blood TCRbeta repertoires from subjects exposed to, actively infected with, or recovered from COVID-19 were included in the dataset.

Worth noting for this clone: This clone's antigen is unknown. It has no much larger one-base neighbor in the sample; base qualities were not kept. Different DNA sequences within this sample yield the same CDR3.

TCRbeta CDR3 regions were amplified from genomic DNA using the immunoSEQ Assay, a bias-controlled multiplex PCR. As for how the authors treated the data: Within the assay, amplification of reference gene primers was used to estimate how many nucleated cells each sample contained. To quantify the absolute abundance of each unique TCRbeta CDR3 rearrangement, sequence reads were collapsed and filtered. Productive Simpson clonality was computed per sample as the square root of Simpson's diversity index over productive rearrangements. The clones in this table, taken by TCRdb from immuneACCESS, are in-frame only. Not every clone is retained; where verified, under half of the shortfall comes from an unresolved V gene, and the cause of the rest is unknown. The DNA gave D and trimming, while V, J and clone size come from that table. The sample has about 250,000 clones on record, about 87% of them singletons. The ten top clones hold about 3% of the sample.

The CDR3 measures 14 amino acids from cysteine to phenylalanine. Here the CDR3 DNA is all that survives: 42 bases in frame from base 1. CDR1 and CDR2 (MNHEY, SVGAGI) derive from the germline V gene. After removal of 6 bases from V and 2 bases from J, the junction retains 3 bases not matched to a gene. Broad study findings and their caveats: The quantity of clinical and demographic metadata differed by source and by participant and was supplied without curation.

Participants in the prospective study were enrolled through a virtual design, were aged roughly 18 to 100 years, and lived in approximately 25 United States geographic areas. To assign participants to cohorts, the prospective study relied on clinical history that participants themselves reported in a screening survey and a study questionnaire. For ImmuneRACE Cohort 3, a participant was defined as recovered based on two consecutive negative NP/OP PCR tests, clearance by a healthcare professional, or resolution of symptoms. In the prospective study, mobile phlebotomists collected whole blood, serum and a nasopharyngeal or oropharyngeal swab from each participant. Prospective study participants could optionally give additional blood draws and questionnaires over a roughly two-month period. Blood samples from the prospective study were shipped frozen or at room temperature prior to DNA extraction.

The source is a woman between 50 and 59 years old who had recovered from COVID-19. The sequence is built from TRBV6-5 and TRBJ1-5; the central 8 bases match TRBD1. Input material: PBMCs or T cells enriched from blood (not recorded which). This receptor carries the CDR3 CASRMGQGNQPQHF. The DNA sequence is TGTGCCAGCAGGATGGGACAGGGCAATCAGCCCCAGCATTTT.